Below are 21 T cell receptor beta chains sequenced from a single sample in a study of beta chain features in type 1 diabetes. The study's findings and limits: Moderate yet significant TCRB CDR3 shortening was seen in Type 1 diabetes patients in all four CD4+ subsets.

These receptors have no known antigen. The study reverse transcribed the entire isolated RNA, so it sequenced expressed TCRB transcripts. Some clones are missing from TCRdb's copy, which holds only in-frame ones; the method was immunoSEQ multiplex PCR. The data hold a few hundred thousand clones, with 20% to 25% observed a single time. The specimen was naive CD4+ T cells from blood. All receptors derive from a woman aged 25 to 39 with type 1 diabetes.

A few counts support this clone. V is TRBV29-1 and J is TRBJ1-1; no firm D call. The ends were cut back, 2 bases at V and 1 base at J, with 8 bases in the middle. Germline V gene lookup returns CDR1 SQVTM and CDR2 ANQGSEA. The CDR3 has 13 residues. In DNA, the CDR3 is TGCAGCGTTGAACAGTACGCGAACACTGAAGCTTTCTTT. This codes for CSVEQYANTEAFF.

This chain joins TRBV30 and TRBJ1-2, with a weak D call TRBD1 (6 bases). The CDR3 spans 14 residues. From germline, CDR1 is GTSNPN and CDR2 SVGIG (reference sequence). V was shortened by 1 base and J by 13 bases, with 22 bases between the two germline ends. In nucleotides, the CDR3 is TGTGCCTGGAGTGCCCTTCTTTACAGGGTTCGTCGCACCTTC. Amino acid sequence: CAWSALLYRVRRTF.

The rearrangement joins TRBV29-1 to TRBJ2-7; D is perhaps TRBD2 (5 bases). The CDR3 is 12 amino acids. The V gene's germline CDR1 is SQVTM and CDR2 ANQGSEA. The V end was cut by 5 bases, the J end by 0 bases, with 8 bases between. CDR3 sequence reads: CSVRGNSYEQYF. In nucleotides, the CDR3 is TGCAGCGTTCGAGGGAACTCCTACGAGCAGTACTTC.

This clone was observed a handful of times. As DNA, the CDR3 is TGTGCCTGGAGTCGGACAACAGATACGCAGTATTTT. Translating it yields CAWSRTTDTQYF. The chain has TRBV30 and TRBJ2-3, with a possible D match to TRBD1 (5 bases). The CDR3 sequence is 12 residues long. V lost 2 bases to trimming and J lost 3 bases, with 6 bases between them. CDR1 GTSNPN and CDR2 SVGIG come from the germline V gene (reference sequence).

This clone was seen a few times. CDR3 amino acids: CASSSGHSTDTQYF. CDR3 DNA sequence: TGTGCCAGCAGTTCGGGACACAGCACAGATACGCAGTATTTT. The rearrangement joins TRBV6-5 to TRBJ2-3, with D possibly being TRBD1 (6 bases). Trimming removed 4 bases at V and 0 bases at J, with 8 bases between. This CDR3 has 14 amino acids. Germline loops: CDR1 MNHEY, CDR2 SVGAGI.

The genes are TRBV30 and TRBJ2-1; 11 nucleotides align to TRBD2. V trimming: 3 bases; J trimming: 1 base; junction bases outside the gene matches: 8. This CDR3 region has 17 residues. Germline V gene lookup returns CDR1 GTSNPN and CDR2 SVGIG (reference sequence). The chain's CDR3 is CAWRQLAGVASYNEQFF. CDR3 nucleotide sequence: TGTGCCTGGAGGCAACTAGCGGGAGTAGCGTCCTACAATGAGCAGTTCTTC.

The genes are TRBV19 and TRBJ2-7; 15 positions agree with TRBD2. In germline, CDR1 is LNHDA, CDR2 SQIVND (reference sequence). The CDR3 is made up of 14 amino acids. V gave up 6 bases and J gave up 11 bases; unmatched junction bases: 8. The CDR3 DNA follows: TGTGCCAGTAGGATTGGACTAGCGGGAGGGCCGGAGTACTTC. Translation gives CASRIGLAGGPEYF.

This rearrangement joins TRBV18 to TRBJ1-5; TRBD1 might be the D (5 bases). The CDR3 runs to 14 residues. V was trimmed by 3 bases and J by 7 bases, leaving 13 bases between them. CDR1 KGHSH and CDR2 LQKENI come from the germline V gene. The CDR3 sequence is CASSPGGGSQPQHF. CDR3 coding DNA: TGTGCCAGCTCACCCGGCGGGGGGAGCCAGCCCCAGCATTTT.

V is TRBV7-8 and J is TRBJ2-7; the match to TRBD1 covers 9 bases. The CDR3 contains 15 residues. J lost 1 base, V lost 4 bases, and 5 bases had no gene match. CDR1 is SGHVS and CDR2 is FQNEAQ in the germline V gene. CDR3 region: CASSSSGQGSYEQYF. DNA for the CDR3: TGTGCCAGCAGCTCTTCCGGACAGGGGTCCTACGAGCAGTACTTC.

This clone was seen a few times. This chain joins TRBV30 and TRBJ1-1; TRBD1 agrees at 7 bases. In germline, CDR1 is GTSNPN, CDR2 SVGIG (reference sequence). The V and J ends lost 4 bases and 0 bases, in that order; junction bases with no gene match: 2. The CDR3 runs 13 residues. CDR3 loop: CAWTGQMNTEAFF. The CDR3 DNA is TGTGCCTGGACGGGACAGATGAACACTGAAGCTTTCTTT.

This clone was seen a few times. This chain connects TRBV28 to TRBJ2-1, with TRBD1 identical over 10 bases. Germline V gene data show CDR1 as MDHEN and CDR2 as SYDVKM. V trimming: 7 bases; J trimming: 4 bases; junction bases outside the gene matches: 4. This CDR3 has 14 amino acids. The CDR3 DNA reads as TGTGCCAGCACGGGACAGGGGAGGTACAATGAGCAGTTCTTC. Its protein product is CASTGQGRYNEQFF.

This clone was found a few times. As DNA, the CDR3 is TGTGCCTGGAGTGCTGTCCGTTTGTCGGGCTACACCTTC. Encoded protein: CAWSAVRLSGYTF. This rearrangement joins TRBV30 to TRBJ1-2; D unresolved. Trimming left V 1 base short and J 8 bases short, with 14 bases between. The germline V gene has CDR1 GTSNPN and CDR2 SVGIG (reference sequence). The CDR3 spans 13 residues.

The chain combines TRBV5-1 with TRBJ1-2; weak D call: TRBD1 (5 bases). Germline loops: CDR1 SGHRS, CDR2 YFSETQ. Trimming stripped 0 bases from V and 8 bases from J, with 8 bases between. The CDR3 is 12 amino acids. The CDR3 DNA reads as TGCGCCAGCAGCTTGGACAGGAGCGGCTACACCTTC. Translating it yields CASSLDRSGYTF. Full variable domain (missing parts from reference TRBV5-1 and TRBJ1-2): KAGVTQTPRYLIKTRGQQVTLSCSPISGHRSVSWYQQTPGQGLQFLFEYFSETQRNKGNFPGRFSGRQFSNSRSEMNVSTLELGDSALYLCASSLDRSGYTFGSGTRLTVV.

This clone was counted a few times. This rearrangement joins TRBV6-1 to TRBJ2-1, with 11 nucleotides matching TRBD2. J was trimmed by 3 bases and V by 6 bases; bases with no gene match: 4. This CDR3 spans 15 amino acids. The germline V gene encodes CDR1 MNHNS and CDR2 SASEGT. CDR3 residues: CASRTGTSGYNEQFF. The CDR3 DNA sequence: TGTGCCAGCAGAACCGGGACTAGCGGCTACAATGAGCAGTTCTTC.

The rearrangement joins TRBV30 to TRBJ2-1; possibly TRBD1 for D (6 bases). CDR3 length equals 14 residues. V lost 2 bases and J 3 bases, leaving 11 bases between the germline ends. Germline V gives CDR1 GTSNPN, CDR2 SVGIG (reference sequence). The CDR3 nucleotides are TGTGCCTGGAGTCTGGAACAGGGCTACAATGAGCAGTTCTTC. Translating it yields CAWSLEQGYNEQFF.

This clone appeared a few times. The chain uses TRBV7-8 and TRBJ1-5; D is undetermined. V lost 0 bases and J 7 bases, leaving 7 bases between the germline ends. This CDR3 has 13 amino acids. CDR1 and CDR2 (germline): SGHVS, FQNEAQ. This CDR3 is CASSLAREQPQHF. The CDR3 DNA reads TGTGCCAGCAGCTTAGCGAGGGAACAGCCCCAGCATTTT.

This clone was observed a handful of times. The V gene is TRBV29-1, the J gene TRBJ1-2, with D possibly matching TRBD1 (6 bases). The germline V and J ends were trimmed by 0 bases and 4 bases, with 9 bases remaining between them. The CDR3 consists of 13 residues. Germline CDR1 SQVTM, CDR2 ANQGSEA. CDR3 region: CSVEDQGIYGYTF. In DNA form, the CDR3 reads TGCAGCGTTGAAGATCAGGGGATCTATGGCTACACCTTC. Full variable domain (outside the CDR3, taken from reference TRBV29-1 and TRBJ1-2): SAVISQKPSRDICQRGTSLTIQCQVDSQVTMMFWYRQQPGQSLTLIATANQGSEATYESGFVIDKFPISRPNLTFSTLTVSNMSPEDSSIYLCSVEDQGIYGYTFGSGTRLTVV.

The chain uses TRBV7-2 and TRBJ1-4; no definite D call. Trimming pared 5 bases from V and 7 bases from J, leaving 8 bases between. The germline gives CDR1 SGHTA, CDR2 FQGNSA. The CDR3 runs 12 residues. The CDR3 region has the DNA TGTGCCAGCAGCCTAATCGGTGAAAAACTGTTTTTT. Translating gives CASSLIGEKLFF.

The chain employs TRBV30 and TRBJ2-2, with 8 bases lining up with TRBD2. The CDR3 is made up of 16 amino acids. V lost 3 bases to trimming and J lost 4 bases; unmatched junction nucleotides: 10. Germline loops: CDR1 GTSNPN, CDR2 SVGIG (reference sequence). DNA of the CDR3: TGTGCCTGGAGGCGGACCCCGGGAGGGCCCACCGGGGAGCTGTTTTTT. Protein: CAWRRTPGGPTGELFF. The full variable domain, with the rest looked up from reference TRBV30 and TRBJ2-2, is SQTIHQWPATLVQPVGSPLSLECTVEGTSNPNLYWYRQAAGRGLQLLFYSVGIGQISSEVPQNLSASRPQDRQFILSSKKLLLSDSGFYLCAWRRTPGGPTGELFFGEGSRLTVL.

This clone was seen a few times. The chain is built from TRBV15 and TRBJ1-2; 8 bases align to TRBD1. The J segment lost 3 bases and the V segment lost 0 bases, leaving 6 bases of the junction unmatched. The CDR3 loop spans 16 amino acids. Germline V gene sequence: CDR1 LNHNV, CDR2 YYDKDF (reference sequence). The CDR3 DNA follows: TGTGCCACCAGCAGAGATCTACAGGGGGATGACTATGGCTACACCTTC. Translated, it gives CATSRDLQGDDYGYTF.

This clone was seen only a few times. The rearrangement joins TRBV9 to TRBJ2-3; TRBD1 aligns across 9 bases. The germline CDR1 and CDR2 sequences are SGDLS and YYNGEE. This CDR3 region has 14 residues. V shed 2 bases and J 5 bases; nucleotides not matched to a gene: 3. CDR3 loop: CASSVLTGGDTQYF. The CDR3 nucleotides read TGTGCCAGCAGCGTCTTGACAGGGGGAGATACGCAGTATTTT. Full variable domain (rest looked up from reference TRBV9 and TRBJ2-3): DSGVTQTPKHLITATGQRVTLRCSPRSGDLSVYWYQQSLDQGLQFLIQYYNGEERAKGNILERFSAQQFPDLHSELNLSSLELGDSALYFCASSVLTGGDTQYFGPGTRLTVL.